Listed below are T cell receptor beta chains from one sample, sequenced in a study of PD-1 blockade in classical Hodgkin lymphoma. The data were produced by immunoSEQ multiplex PCR, yet TCRdb's version contains in-frame clones alone and is incomplete. The table has about 46,000 clones, about 76% seen once; the top ten hold roughly 12%. Sequencing was performed on peripheral blood mononuclear cells (PBMCs), taken before the fourth cycle of nivolumab. These receptors originate from a human donor with classical Hodgkin lymphoma. CDR3s include the opening cysteine and the closing phenylalanine or tryptophan. The order of the fields is D gene, clone size, V gene, J gene, CDR3 protein, CDR3 DNA. The D gene is left open where the match is weak. Clone size is given for some rows only: seen once, a few or many times, or a class if the clone is expanded.

D: -; size: -; V: TRBV18; J: TRBJ1-1; CDR3: CASSPPSQNTEAFF; DNA: TGTGCCAGCTCACCACCATCACAGAACACTGAAGCTTTCTTT
D: TRBD1; size: few; V: TRBV5-1; J: TRBJ2-7; CDR3: CASSRRSLRDRGSTSVYEQYF; DNA: TGCGCCAGCAGCCGAAGATCCTTACGGGACAGGGGATCTACGTCCGTATACGAGCAGTACTTC
D: -; size: -; V: TRBV13; J: TRBJ2-1; CDR3: CASSPSVSNEQFF; DNA: TGTGCCAGCAGCCCCAGCGTTAGCAATGAGCAGTTCTTC
D: -; size: -; V: TRBV6-5; J: TRBJ2-6; CDR3: CAVRRAFSGANVLTF; DNA: TGTGCGGTACGTAGAGCCTTCTCTGGGGCCAACGTCCTGACTTTC
D: TRBD2; size: -; V: TRBV6-5; J: TRBJ2-5; CDR3: CASSYGGDEETQYF; DNA: TGTGCCAGCAGTTACGGGGGGGATGAGGAGACCCAGTACTTC
D: -; size: -; V: TRBV5-6; J: TRBJ2-3; CDR3: CASSSWGLAGTDTQYF; DNA: TGTGCCAGCAGCTCATGGGGACTGGCTGGCACAGATACGCAGTATTTT
D: -; size: -; V: TRBV9; J: TRBJ2-7; CDR3: CASSVVDSGYEQYF; DNA: TGTGCCAGCAGCGTAGTAGATAGCGGCTACGAGCAGTACTTC
D: -; size: once; V: TRBV2; J: TRBJ2-3; CDR3: CASSVAVGGTDTQYF; DNA: TGTGCCAGCAGTGTAGCTGTGGGGGGCACGGATACGCAGTATTTT
D: -; size: once; V: TRBV29-1; J: TRBJ2-5; CDR3: CSVERHEETQYF; DNA: TGCAGCGTTGAAAGGCATGAAGAGACCCAGTACTTC
D: -; size: -; V: TRBV5-1; J: TRBJ2-2; CDR3: CASSTQGTGELFF; DNA: TGCGCCAGCAGCACCCAGGGTACCGGGGAGCTGTTTTTT
D: TRBD1; size: -; V: TRBV28; J: TRBJ1-2; CDR3: CATDLLGQGDGYTF; DNA: TGTGCCACCGATCTCTTAGGACAGGGGGATGGCTACACCTTC
D: TRBD2; size: -; V: TRBV7-6; J: TRBJ2-3; CDR3: CASSLRGLAGGPRSSTQYF; DNA: TGTGCCAGCAGCTTAAGGGGCCTAGCGGGAGGGCCCCGGAGTAGTACGCAGTATTTT
D: TRBD1; size: -; V: TRBV5-8; J: TRBJ2-7; CDR3: CASSDRVGTPPTRYF; DNA: TGTGCCAGTTCCGACAGGGTGGGGACCCCCCCAACCCGGTACTTC